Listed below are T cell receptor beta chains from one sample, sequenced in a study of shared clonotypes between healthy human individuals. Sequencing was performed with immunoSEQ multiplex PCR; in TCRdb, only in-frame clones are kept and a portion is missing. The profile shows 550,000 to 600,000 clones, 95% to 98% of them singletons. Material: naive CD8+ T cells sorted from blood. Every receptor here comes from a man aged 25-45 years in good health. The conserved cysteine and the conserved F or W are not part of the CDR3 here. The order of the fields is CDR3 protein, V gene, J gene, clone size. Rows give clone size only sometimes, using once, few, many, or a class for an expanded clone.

CDR3aa: ASSLPLKTSGSVRYEQY
v_gene: TRBV5-6
j_gene: TRBJ2-7
abundance: NA

CDR3aa: ASSPIAGGGNEQF
v_gene: TRBV7-6
j_gene: TRBJ2-1
abundance: NA

CDR3aa: ASSQSRGLSTEAF
v_gene: TRBV5-4
j_gene: TRBJ1-1
abundance: NA

CDR3aa: ASSVVGLAGGPTDTQY
v_gene: TRBV9
j_gene: TRBJ2-3
abundance: NA

CDR3aa: ASSPPIREPDTGELF
v_gene: TRBV18
j_gene: TRBJ2-2
abundance: NA

CDR3aa: ASSFTGSFDEQY
v_gene: TRBV7-9
j_gene: TRBJ2-7
abundance: NA

CDR3aa: ASSVDSQMETQY
v_gene: TRBV9
j_gene: TRBJ2-5
abundance: NA

CDR3aa: ASSLSTDTQY
v_gene: TRBV28
j_gene: TRBJ2-3
abundance: NA

CDR3aa: ASSFTSGMRGGELF
v_gene: TRBV27
j_gene: TRBJ2-2
abundance: NA

CDR3aa: ASSIIGSYEQY
v_gene: TRBV27
j_gene: TRBJ2-7
abundance: NA

CDR3aa: ASSQMRLFTGELF
v_gene: TRBV28
j_gene: TRBJ2-2
abundance: NA

CDR3aa: ASRLAGTGDYEQY
v_gene: TRBV27
j_gene: TRBJ2-7
abundance: NA

CDR3aa: ASSFYGGYNEQF
v_gene: TRBV28
j_gene: TRBJ2-1
abundance: NA

CDR3aa: ASGVGGAQPQH
v_gene: TRBV6-5
j_gene: TRBJ1-5
abundance: NA

CDR3aa: ASSRTGSYEQY
v_gene: TRBV28
j_gene: TRBJ2-7
abundance: NA

CDR3aa: ASSPDSFGTSGLQETQY
v_gene: TRBV5-8
j_gene: TRBJ2-5
abundance: NA

CDR3aa: ASSLTGTTYEQY
v_gene: TRBV27
j_gene: TRBJ2-7
abundance: NA

CDR3aa: ASRPGTSGFYEQY
v_gene: TRBV6-5
j_gene: TRBJ2-7
abundance: NA

CDR3aa: ASSYSGKLRSSYEQY
v_gene: TRBV7-2
j_gene: TRBJ2-7
abundance: NA

CDR3aa: ASSLRQGARETQY
v_gene: TRBV5-1
j_gene: TRBJ2-5
abundance: NA

CDR3aa: ASTVDRVDTEAF
v_gene: TRBV5-4
j_gene: TRBJ1-1
abundance: few

CDR3aa: ASGQPTDTQY
v_gene: TRBV2
j_gene: TRBJ2-3
abundance: NA

CDR3aa: ASSPRGSGANVLT
v_gene: TRBV18
j_gene: TRBJ2-6
abundance: NA

CDR3aa: ASSLGTSSGNTIY
v_gene: TRBV28
j_gene: TRBJ1-3
abundance: NA

CDR3aa: ASIDSSYEQY
v_gene: TRBV10-2
j_gene: TRBJ2-7
abundance: NA

CDR3aa: ASSQGAGQETQY
v_gene: TRBV4-3
j_gene: TRBJ2-5
abundance: NA

CDR3aa: ASSDTSTGELF
v_gene: TRBV2
j_gene: TRBJ2-2
abundance: NA

CDR3aa: ASSGAYGYT
v_gene: TRBV7-6
j_gene: TRBJ1-2
abundance: NA

CDR3aa: ATRLGQLNTEAF
v_gene: TRBV19
j_gene: TRBJ1-1
abundance: once

CDR3aa: ASSLEGLAGVEQY
v_gene: TRBV5-1
j_gene: TRBJ2-7
abundance: NA

CDR3aa: ASSEITNTGELF
v_gene: TRBV2
j_gene: TRBJ2-2
abundance: once

CDR3aa: ASSQGNEASSYEQY
v_gene: TRBV4-1
j_gene: TRBJ2-7
abundance: NA

CDR3aa: ASSWGQGAYEQY
v_gene: TRBV5-6
j_gene: TRBJ2-7
abundance: NA